This TCR beta chain is drawn from a study of T cell responses to AZD1222 COVID-19 vaccine. Study-level findings and limits: The donor group comprised mostly white British people and more females; the analysis possibly underestimated clonal diversity.

Assay used: immunoSEQ multiplex PCR; TCRdb lists only in-frame clones, some missing. Of 150,000 or so clones in the sample, about 87% were seen once. Regarding this clone: The antigen remains unidentified.

This CDR3 is built from 14 residues. V lost 3 bases and J lost 5, with 14 bases in between. Germline V gives CDR1 KGHSH, CDR2 LQKENI. The material was peripheral blood, obtained on day 0 of MenACWY control vaccination. The rearrangement joins TRBV18 to TRBJ2-7; the D gene is possibly TRBD2 (6 bases). The sequence was collected from an adult in good health. In nucleotides, the CDR3 is TGTGCCAGCTCACCGATCACGGGGGTTGACGAGCAGTACTTC. As protein: CASSPITGVDEQYF.